This T cell receptor beta chain was sequenced in a study of cytomegalovirus exposure and HLA in healthy donors (dated by TCRdb to between 2016 and 2019). Study-level background: According to an earlier analysis of 587 of the donors, roughly 180 million T cells yielded 90 million to 130 million unique TCR beta sequences and 250 to 350 Gb of sequence data. Roughly 300 gigabases of sequencing data and approximately 85 million unique TCR sequences were included in an early release covering roughly 600 HLA-typed donors. Of the roughly 400 genotyped donors, 65% to 90% were placed in the genetic ancestry cluster associated with self-reported Caucasian donors. The study was designed to test whether signatures of past pathogen exposure could be identified by cataloging public T cell receptors. The study used immunosequencing to profile the T cell repertoires of about 670 subjects and linked those repertoires to cytomegalovirus serostatus. In addition to the first cohort of 666 subjects, a separate validation cohort of approximately 110 different subjects was used. The study combined high-throughput TCR immunosequencing, statistical association of individual TCRs with disease status, and machine learning to predict cytomegalovirus infection status. In a later analysis, previously published TCR beta repertoires from 666 donors were re-analyzed and high-resolution HLA genotyping was added so that TCR occurrence patterns could be studied. In the later analysis, no new phenotypic data were used to find candidate immune exposures; instead, reliance was placed on TCR beta sequences and their occurrence across donors. In an earlier analysis of roughly 600 of the donors, high-throughput TCR beta sequencing was used to judge whether each TCR beta V gene segment behaved as functional or pseudogenic. Donor age, sex, ethnicity and CMV serostatus were compiled alongside the repertoire data. A later genetic analysis took genome-wide SNP genotypes for about 55% of the 666 donors and used that subset as a discovery cohort. All discovery cohort repertoires had been generated on a single sequencing platform. HLA typing covered class I and class II loci at four-digit resolution. The number of typed donors differed by locus: roughly 629-630 for A, B, C, DRB1 and DQB1; 522 for DQA1; 606 for DPA1; and some 430 for DPB1. Because of strong linkage in the cohort, five DR-DQ haplotypes were treated as single units for association and clustering. Among about 390 genotyped donors of the cohort, an average of around 240,000 unique TCR beta nucleotide sequences were sequenced per donor, about a sixth of them non-productive.

Results and caveats for the whole study, not just this receptor: According to a later analysis, parvovirus B19, influenza, CMV and Epstein-Barr virus appeared linked to several top co-occurrence clusters. A later analysis found that TCR association rates varied across HLA loci, with DRB1 alleles showing the most associated TCRs and HLA-C alleles the fewest. HLA typing was unavailable for some donors at each locus, so association tests used only the typed subset. A further reported finding was that TCR beta sequences accurately predicted the HLA-A and HLA-B alleles for most subjects in the first cohort. For the cohort, immune exposure information was limited to CMV serostatus. The earlier analysis of nearly 600 of the donors excluded roughly 17 rarely observed V segments, including chromosome 9 orphons, because counts were too low. Most TCR sequences were observed very rarely across donors, whereas some public TCRs were present in many individuals. A cluster of highly shared sequence variants was judged likely to be a technical artifact of the sequencing pipeline. A later analysis found that most CMV-associated TCR beta chains appeared HLA-restricted, with HLA associations seemingly driven largely by CMV exposure. In an earlier analysis of more than 450 of the donors, most TCR beta V segments were observed in productive rearrangements about 87% or about 30% of the time, broadly matching IMGT annotations. When HLA alleles, especially DR and DQ, strongly co-occurred, attributing TCR associations to individual alleles was difficult. Compared with the roughly 700-donor mean, donors in an Asian-associated ancestry cluster had fewer N-insertions in productive TCRs, according to a later genetic analysis. The classifier was reported to diagnose cytomegalovirus status with high specificity and sensitivity in both the original and validation cohorts. In vitro tests confirmed that a few of the cytomegalovirus-associated TCR beta chains recognize cytomegalovirus antigens. Linkage disequilibrium might explain the correlated functional status among segregating V segments, but an unknown experimental factor could not be ruled out. In a later analysis, HLA-associated TCR beta chains showed more clonal expansion and lower generation probabilities than non-associated chains that were equally common. V-gene and J-gene trimming of TCR beta chains was associated with a missense DCLRE1C variant in a later genetic analysis, and the association was replicated in an independent cohort. Sequencing depth was assumed to be roughly uniform across donors in the presence/absence analyses, though that assumption may not hold. A total of 150 or so TCR beta chains were listed by the study as associated with cytomegalovirus. In a later analysis, some 17,000 TCR beta sequences were associated with specific HLA alleles at a false discovery rate of 0.05. The authors suggested that the approach could potentially be generalized to other disease states and immunological phenotypes. This cohort had only TCR beta chains sequenced, and the lack of alpha or paired-chain data limited which features could be detected.

The cohort comprised 550 to 700 healthy bone marrow donors. At the time of sampling, all cohort members were nominally healthy, though unrecorded immune exposures were likely present. The donor was CMV seronegative and belonged to the group of under 400 seronegative cohort members. Each donor provided a peripheral blood sample, and peripheral blood mononuclear cells were used for TCR beta sequencing. Genomic DNA extraction from the blood cell samples was performed with the Qiagen DNeasy Blood Extraction Kit. This clone was counted between two and nine times. The specificity of this receptor is unknown. Nothing much larger sits one base from this clone, and base qualities are not available. The receptor library was made with the immunoSEQ multiplex PCR assay. For the multiplex PCR, a mixture combining 60 forward primers for TCR Vbeta segments and 13 reverse primers for TCR Jbeta segments was used. The CDR3 region of rearranged TCR beta genes was amplified from genomic DNA with a multiplex PCR assay. On the Illumina HiSeq System, the amplified TCR beta libraries were sequenced as 87-base-pair reads. In the original analysis: In a later analysis, 80 million or so unique TCR beta chains were counted across the roughly 610 repertoires, and about 9.9 million of these chains were shared by at least two donors. Raw reads were error-corrected and collapsed into unique sequences by a nearest-neighbor algorithm in which closely related sequences were merged to remove PCR and sequencing errors. V, D and J gene segments were assigned by aligning CDR3 sequences to IMGT reference sequences. For a sequence to be retained, a match of at least six nucleotides to both a V gene segment and a J gene segment was required. A rearrangement counted as productive if the CDR3 had no stop codons and remained in frame with V and J, and every other rearrangement counted as non-productive. Following IMGT convention, CDR3 was defined as the stretch from the second conserved V-encoded cysteine to the conserved J-encoded phenylalanine. Sequences without an unambiguous match to a single V gene segment were excluded from the earlier analysis of a few hundred of the donors. An earlier analysis of 587 of the donors called V segments functional above 56.7% productive rearrangements and segregating when the between-donor standard deviation exceeded 5%. A statistical classification framework was built to diagnose cytomegalovirus status from the catalog of TCR beta chain sequences. In a later analysis, TCR nucleotide sequences were compared against IMGT/GENE-DB human TR gene sequences so that V and J genes could be assigned. The TCRdist pipeline was used in a later analysis to assign CDR3 sequences and most-parsimonious VDJ recombination scenarios. In a later analysis, each TCR beta chain was defined by its CDR3 amino acid sequence together with its V-gene family, and reads lacking a unique V-gene family were excluded. A later analysis removed several hundred highly shared, low-generation-probability nucleotide sequences to deal with suspected cross-contamination and a sequencing artifact. A later analysis calculated a clonal expansion index for each public chain from normalized within-repertoire ranks of inferred template counts. In a later analysis, generation probabilities were computed with a VDJ recombination model fitted to out-of-frame rearrangements, and the resulting probabilities were checked against IGoR. Hypergeometric tests were used in a later analysis to score TCR-TCR, TCR-HLA and TCR-CMV co-occurrence, with a repertoire-size bias correction applied to the TCR pairs. In a later analysis, false discovery rates were estimated by permuting HLA or CMV assignments 20 times. In a later analysis, co-occurring TCRs were grouped using DBSCAN, with TCRdist sequence similarity added in when clustering inside HLA-allele-positive subsets. Repertoires with fewer than 30,000 or more than 120,000 public chains, plus five repertoires with anomalous nucleotide sharing, were excluded from co-occurrence clustering. As stored in TCRdb, this immuneACCESS dataset retains in-frame rearrangements with V and J assigned. A fraction of the clones does not appear; measured against another copy, unresolved V genes explain less than half of the discrepancy, and the remainder lacks a known reason. Clone size and the V and J calls come from that table; the DNA yielded D and trimming. In this sample the table shows some 180,000 clones, about 70% of which occur a single time. Clones ranked in the top ten supply 1.8% of the sample.

The sequenced sample consisted of PBMCs. This clonotype was obtained from a woman in her 30s in good health and CMV-seronegative.

The CDR3 region has the sequence CASTHATGIYGYTF. Here is the DNA: TGTGCCAGCACCCACGCGACAGGGATCTATGGCTACACCTTC. The chain couples TRBV2 to TRBJ1-2, with 7 middle bases fitting TRBD1. The CDR3 covers 14 residues, taking in both the cysteine and the phenylalanine. Of the read, only the CDR3 DNA is kept; its 42 bases are in frame from base 1. Here V drops 7 bases and J drops 4 bases, and the junction holds 9 bases not matched to any gene. Taken from the germline V gene, the CDR1 and CDR2 loops are SNHLY and FYNNEI.